The 10 T cell receptor beta chains reported below all come from one sample, sequenced in a study of T and B cells in COVID-19 patients. Multiplex PCR with BIOMED2 TRB-A/B primer pools amplified TRB rearrangements. Using its own MiXCR run on the multiplex PCR reads, TCRdb lists one record per CDR3 protein. The table shows around 30,000 distinct CDR3 sequences, with approximately 30% occurring only once. From blood, roughly 220-550 ng of genomic DNA served as TRB template. Specimen: blood. These receptor sequences come from a human donor who had recovered from COVID-19.

This clonotype showed up just a few times. This chain links TRBV6-2 or TRBV6-3 with TRBJ1-1; 9 bases match TRBD1. This CDR3 has 16 amino acids. V was pared by 1 base and J by 0 bases, with 3 bases of the junction left unmatched. From germline, CDR1 is MNHEY and CDR2 SVGEGT. The CDR3 DNA follows: TGTGCCAGCAGTTACTGGGACAGGGCCATGAACACTGAAGCTTTCTTT. This gives the protein CASSYWDRAMNTEAFF.

The gene calls are TRBV6-6 and TRBJ2-5; D possibly corresponds to TRBD1 (5 bases). CDR1 and CDR2 (germline): MNHNY, SVGAGI (reference sequence). Trimming left V 3 bases short and J 5 bases short, with 19 bases between. This CDR3 is built from 16 residues. CDR3: CASSYRGFGSEETQYF. CDR3 DNA: TGTGCCAGCAGTTATAGGGGATTCGGCTCCGAGGAGACCCAGTACTTC.

This chain connects TRBV20-1 to TRBJ2-3, with 7 positions matching TRBD1. Germline CDR1 reads DFQATT; CDR2 reads SNEGSKA (reference sequence). The V gene end was trimmed by 4 bases and the J gene end by 0 bases; junction bases not matched to a gene: 4. This CDR3 has 14 amino acids. CDR3 sequence (DNA): TGCAGTGCTACCGGACAGGATAGCACAGATACGCAGTATTTT. Amino acid sequence: CSATGQDSTDTQYF.

This chain uses TRBV5-4 with TRBJ1-1; D is perhaps TRBD1 (6 bases). Germline CDR1 reads SGHNT; CDR2 reads YYREEE (reference sequence). V lost 0 bases and J lost 0, with 15 bases in between. This CDR3 contains 17 residues. CDR3 amino acids: CASSLAVSGDMNTEAFF. CDR3 coding DNA: TGTGCCAGCAGCTTGGCCGTTTCTGGGGACATGAACACTGAAGCTTTCTTT. The full variable domain, with the rest looked up from reference TRBV5-4 and TRBJ1-1, is ETGVTQSPTHLIKTRGQQVTLRCSSQSGHNTVSWYQQALGQGPQFIFQYYREEENGRGNFPPRFSGLQFPNYSSELNVNALELDDSALYLCASSLAVSGDMNTEAFFGQGTRLTVV.

The V gene is TRBV20-1, the J gene TRBJ2-7; 7 bases are a match to TRBD2. Germline V gene lookup returns CDR1 DFQATT and CDR2 SNEGSKA (reference sequence). CDR3 size: 14 residues. Trimming cost V 6 bases and J 4 bases; bases outside gene matches: 12. CDR3 nucleotide sequence: TGCAGTGCGGACGGTGCCGGGGGGAGGTACGAGCAGTACTTC. Protein product: CSADGAGGRYEQYF.

V gene TRBV27 combines with J gene TRBJ2-5; 8 bases are shared with TRBD2. V trimming: 6 bases; J trimming: 5 bases; junction bases outside the gene matches: 14. The length of the CDR3 is 16 residues. Per germline, CDR1 MNHEY and CDR2 SMNVEV (reference sequence). The CDR3 protein is CASSKVQTSGTETQYF. CDR3 bases: TGTGCCAGCAGCAAAGTTCAAACTAGCGGTACGGAGACCCAGTACTTC.

This clonotype was seen more than once but under ten times. DNA of the CDR3: TGTGCCAGCAGCCATCGGACAGGGTTGAACACTGAAGCTTTCTTT. It yields the protein CASSHRTGLNTEAFF. The chain carries TRBV7-6 and TRBJ1-1, with 8 bases lining up with TRBD1. V lost 5 bases and J lost 0; bases outside the gene matches: 5. The CDR3 totals 15 residues. CDR1 and CDR2 from the germline V gene are SGHVS and FNYEAQ.

This chain joins TRBV11-1 and TRBJ1-1; the D gene is possibly TRBD1 (6 bases). Trimming removed 4 bases from V and 7 bases from J, with 16 bases in between. The CDR3 is 14 amino acids. Germline V CDR1 and CDR2: SGHAT, FQDESV (reference sequence). The CDR3 nucleotides are TGTGCCAGCAGCTCATGGGACATAACATTTGAAGCTTTCTTT. The encoded protein is CASSSWDITFEAFF.

This clonotype was seen ten or more times. The CDR3 nucleotides read TGTGCCTGGAGTAGGGGGCTGAGCACCGGGGAGCTGTTTTTT. Protein sequence: CAWSRGLSTGELFF. The chain links TRBV30 to TRBJ2-2; 7 bases align to TRBD1. In germline, CDR1 is GTSNPN, CDR2 SVGIG (reference sequence). V trimming: 2 bases; J trimming: 4 bases; junction bases outside the gene matches: 4. CDR3 size: 14 residues. The full variable domain, in which reference TRBV30 and TRBJ2-2 provide the parts outside the CDR3, is SQTIHQWPATLVQPVGSPLSLECTVEGTSNPNLYWYRQAAGRGLQLLFYSVGIGQISSEVPQNLSASRPQDRQFILSSKKLLLSDSGFYLCAWSRGLSTGELFFGEGSRLTVL.

This clonotype has just one count. The J gene is TRBJ2-7, the V gene TRBV19; 9 bases are shared with TRBD1. Germline V gene lookup returns CDR1 LNHDA and CDR2 SQIVND (reference sequence). This CDR3 has 14 residues. With V trimmed by 8 bases and J by 5 bases, 10 bases remained unmatched. CDR3 protein: CASYGTGLVHEQYF. The CDR3 DNA reads TGTGCCAGTTACGGGACAGGGTTGGTTCACGAGCAGTACTTC.